A single sample is the source of the 9 T cell receptor beta chains below, sequenced in a study of T cell responses to AZD1222 COVID-19 vaccine (dated by TCRdb to the early 2020s). This sample's time point label indicates: baseline before first vaccination. The library was prepared using the immunoSEQ multiplex PCR assay. TCRdb provides this immuneACCESS table in a form limited to in-frame rearrangements. Some clones are lacking; in checked studies, under half of them reflect an unresolved V gene, and why the rest are absent is not known. The sample contains approximately 110,000 clones, around 80% of them found a single time. The top ten hold around 5% of the sample. Sequencing was performed on peripheral blood, taken on day 0 of AZD1222 vaccination. The receptor source for this set is an adult in good health.

V is TRBV10-3 and J is TRBJ1-6; TRBD1 matches 8 bases. The J segment lost 6 bases and the V segment lost 6 bases, leaving 4 bases of the junction unmatched. The CDR3 is made up of 14 amino acids. The germline V gene encodes CDR1 ENHRY and CDR2 SYGVKD. In DNA, the CDR3 is TGTGCCATCAGCGGACAGGGAGCTAATTCACCCCTCCACTTT. Its protein is CAISGQGANSPLHF.

The chain has TRBV6-2 or TRBV6-3 and TRBJ1-2, with 11 bases that match TRBD1. The CDR3 extends over 13 amino acids. With V trimmed by 6 bases and J by 7 bases, 4 bases remained unmatched. CDR1 is MNHEY, CDR2 SVGEGT, per germline. The CDR3, as DNA: TGTGCCAGCAGCCGGGACAGGGGGTCTGGCTACACCTTC. Translation: CASSRDRGSGYTF.

The chain links TRBV15 to TRBJ2-2; D gene unclear. V was trimmed by 0 bases and J by 5 bases, leaving 1 base between them. Germline CDR1 and CDR2: LNHNV and YYDKDF (reference sequence). The CDR3 is made up of 12 amino acids. CDR3 in DNA: TGTGCCACCAGCAGAGATACCGGGGAGCTGTTTTTT. Protein: CATSRDTGELFF.

J is TRBJ2-5 and V is TRBV5-5; D may be TRBD2 (5 bases). This CDR3 has 15 amino acids. From germline, CDR1 is SGHKS and CDR2 YYEKEE (reference sequence). Trimming stripped 0 bases from V and 4 bases from J, with 13 bases between. Here the CDR3 reads CASSLVAIGLETQYF. CDR3 sequence (DNA): TGTGCCAGCAGCTTGGTAGCGATCGGGCTAGAGACCCAGTACTTC. Drawing the rest from reference TRBV5-5 and TRBJ2-5, the complete variable domain is DAGVTQSPTHLIKTRGQQVTLRCSPISGHKSVSWYQQVLGQGPQFIFQYYEKEERGRGNFPDRFSARQFPNYSSELNVNALLLGDSALYLCASSLVAIGLETQYFGPGTRLLVL.

This clone showed up just a few times. The CDR3 bases are TGTGCCAGCAGCTTGAACCCGAGCGGGGTTGAAAAACTGTTTTTT. This translates into CASSLNPSGVEKLFF. The chain carries TRBV7-2 and TRBJ1-4; D call uncertain. Looked up from germline, CDR1 is SGHTA and CDR2 is FQGNSA. V dropped 3 bases and J dropped 7 bases, with 15 bases sitting between them. This CDR3 is built from 15 residues.

This clone was counted a single time. V and J are TRBV6-5 and TRBJ1-2; 9 bases fit TRBD1. The CDR3 runs to 13 residues. Germline trimming cut 6 bases from V and 7 bases from J; bases unmatched to any gene: 6. Germline CDR1 MNHEY, CDR2 SVGAGI. As DNA, the CDR3 is TGTGCCAGCAGCCTTAACAGGGGGCTTGGCTACACCTTC. This encodes CASSLNRGLGYTF.

Only one count was recorded for this clone. The chain carries TRBV11-2 and TRBJ1-1; D ambiguous. Germline-derived CDR1 and CDR2 are SGHAT and FQNNGV. The V end lost 0 bases, the J end lost 11 bases, and 10 bases lay between the germline ends. The CDR3 loop spans 12 amino acids. CDR3 loop: CASSLEATTAFF. As DNA, the CDR3 is TGTGCCAGCAGCTTAGAGGCTACCACCGCTTTCTTT.

The chain combines TRBV5-6 with TRBJ2-3; a weak D match, TRBD2 (7 bases). Germline values: CDR1 SGHDT, CDR2 YYEEEE. The germline V and J ends were trimmed by 3 bases and 5 bases, with 19 bases remaining between them. The CDR3 contains 16 residues. The CDR3 is CASSWIGGPQGDTQYF. CDR3 sequence (DNA): TGTGCCAGCAGCTGGATCGGGGGGCCTCAAGGAGATACGCAGTATTTT.

The chain joins TRBV9 to TRBJ1-2, with D possibly TRBD1 on 6 matching bases. The CDR3 sequence is 15 residues long. Deletions cut 4 bases from V and 5 bases from J, with 18 bases between. Germline loops: CDR1 SGDLS, CDR2 YYNGEE. The CDR3 reads CASSLGTSGSYGYTF. The CDR3 DNA reads TGTGCCAGCAGCCTCGGGACATCAGGTTCATATGGCTACACCTTC.